This is a list of T cell receptor beta chains from one sample in a study of OX40 agonist ivuxolimab in advanced cancers. Using immunoSEQ multiplex PCR, the repertoire was profiled, and TCRdb retains in-frame clones only, with some absent. The table includes 15,000 to 20,000 clones, roughly 80% detected once. The starting material was CD4+ or CD8+ T cells sorted from blood, obtained in a trial of the OX40 agonist ivuxolimab. These receptors came from an adult with an advanced solid tumor such as melanoma, head and neck, liver or kidney cancer. The CDR3 runs from the conserved cysteine through the conserved F or W. The D gene is left open where the match is weak. Size values are once, few and many counts, or a class for expanded clones, and some rows have none.

clone size: NA
D gene: NA
J gene: TRBJ2-7
V gene: TRBV14
CDR3 DNA: TGTGCCAGCAGCCATTTTGTAGGAGGGATCTACGAGCAGTACTTC
CDR3 protein: CASSHFVGGIYEQYF

clone size: NA
D gene: NA
J gene: TRBJ1-2
V gene: TRBV6-1
CDR3 DNA: TGTGCCAGCAGTGACCAGGAGTTAGGCTACACCTTC
CDR3 protein: CASSDQELGYTF

clone size: NA
D gene: TRBD2
J gene: TRBJ2-1
V gene: TRBV4-2
CDR3 DNA: TGTGCCAGCAGCCAAGATGTTTTCGGGAGCGGGAGATACAATGAGCAGTTCTTC
CDR3 protein: CASSQDVFGSGRYNEQFF

clone size: medium-sized
D gene: NA
J gene: TRBJ2-5
V gene: TRBV29-1
CDR3 DNA: TGCAGCGTTGAAGAGGGTAGGGAGACCCAGTACTTC
CDR3 protein: CSVEEGRETQYF

clone size: NA
D gene: NA
J gene: TRBJ2-1
V gene: TRBV14
CDR3 DNA: TGTGCCAGCAGCCCGCACCCTAGCTTTCAGTTCTTC
CDR3 protein: CASSPHPSFQFF

clone size: NA
D gene: TRBD1
J gene: TRBJ2-1
V gene: TRBV27
CDR3 DNA: TGTGCCAGCAGTACCCGGACAGGGCCCAATGAGCAGTTCTTC
CDR3 protein: CASSTRTGPNEQFF

clone size: NA
D gene: TRBD1
J gene: TRBJ2-7
V gene: TRBV28
CDR3 DNA: TGTGCCAGCAGTTCGAGACGCATGACAGGGGGCGCCCCATACGAGCAGTACTTC
CDR3 protein: CASSSRRMTGGAPYEQYF

clone size: NA
D gene: TRBD2
J gene: TRBJ2-7
V gene: TRBV27
CDR3 DNA: TGTGCCAGCAGTTCCCCAGGGGGGACTAGCGGAGGCTCCTACGAGCAGTACTTC
CDR3 protein: CASSSPGGTSGGSYEQYF

clone size: NA
D gene: TRBD1
J gene: TRBJ2-3
V gene: TRBV27
CDR3 DNA: TGTGCCAGCAGTTGGGGACAGGGAAGAGATACGCAGTATTTT
CDR3 protein: CASSWGQGRDTQYF

clone size: NA
D gene: NA
J gene: TRBJ1-2
V gene: TRBV5-1
CDR3 DNA: TGCGCCAGCAGCTTGGTCGTAGGGAGAGAGTATGGCTACACCTTC
CDR3 protein: CASSLVVGREYGYTF

clone size: NA
D gene: NA
J gene: TRBJ1-1
V gene: TRBV7-8
CDR3 DNA: TGTGCCAGCACCTTTCTCCGAATGGACACTGAAGCTTTCTTT
CDR3 protein: CASTFLRMDTEAFF

clone size: NA
D gene: NA
J gene: TRBJ2-2
V gene: TRBV23-1
CDR3 DNA: TGCGCCAGCAGTCAAACGCCCTCGAGCGGGAACACCGGGGAGCTGTTTTTT
CDR3 protein: CASSQTPSSGNTGELFF

clone size: NA
D gene: TRBD1
J gene: TRBJ1-1
V gene: TRBV27
CDR3 DNA: TGTGCCAGCAGTTGGGGACAGGGGGTCACTGAAGCTTTCTTT
CDR3 protein: CASSWGQGVTEAFF

clone size: once
D gene: NA
J gene: TRBJ2-3
V gene: TRBV7-2
CDR3 DNA: TGTGCCAGCAGCCCGAGTCGGGTTACAGATACGCAGTATTTT
CDR3 protein: CASSPSRVTDTQYF

clone size: NA
D gene: NA
J gene: TRBJ2-7
V gene: TRBV2
CDR3 DNA: TGTGCCAGCAGTGAAGCGCGTTCAGGGTCCTACGAGCAGTACTTC
CDR3 protein: CASSEARSGSYEQYF

clone size: NA
D gene: TRBD2
J gene: TRBJ2-7
V gene: TRBV16
CDR3 DNA: TGTGCCAGCAGCCCATCGCTCCGGGAGGGCGTCGACGAGCAGTACTTC
CDR3 protein: CASSPSLREGVDEQYF

clone size: many
D gene: NA
J gene: TRBJ1-1
V gene: TRBV7-9
CDR3 DNA: TGTGCCAGCAGCCCTCTGACAACTGAAGCTTTCTTT
CDR3 protein: CASSPLTTEAFF

clone size: medium-sized
D gene: NA
J gene: TRBJ1-6
V gene: TRBV4-3
CDR3 DNA: TGCGCCAGCAGCCAAGGCGGCGGTCGGAATTCACCCCTCCACTTT
CDR3 protein: CASSQGGGRNSPLHF

clone size: NA
D gene: NA
J gene: TRBJ2-5
V gene: TRBV11-2
CDR3 DNA: TGTGCCAGCAGCGGTTTGACGGCCCAAGAGACCCAGTACTTC
CDR3 protein: CASSGLTAQETQYF

clone size: NA
D gene: NA
J gene: TRBJ2-1
V gene: TRBV27
CDR3 DNA: TGTGCCAGCAGTTTAGACTCCTACAATGAGCAGTTCTTC
CDR3 protein: CASSLDSYNEQFF

clone size: NA
D gene: NA
J gene: TRBJ2-3
V gene: TRBV5-1
CDR3 DNA: TGCGCCAGCAGCACCCTCGGGACTAGCACAGATACGCAGTATTTT
CDR3 protein: CASSTLGTSTDTQYF